The sample holds many counts of the clone carrying this T cell receptor (beta chain). Its antigen is unknown. These data are taken from a study of T cells in Graves' hyperthyroidism and ophthalmopathy. Study-level findings and limits: Patients with ophthalmopathy were separated from those with stable hyperthyroidism by a 13 V-J model.

Newly diagnosed hyperthyroidism patients aged 18 to 65 years had disease lasting under 2 months. Each diagnosis was grounded in clinical symptoms, serum thyroxine and TRAb, thyroid ultrasound, and orbital computed tomography. V was clipped by 12 bases and J by 1 base, with 17 bases between them. The germline V gene has CDR1 KGHDR and CDR2 SFDVKD. The CDR3 covers 15 residues. RNA transcripts yielded amplified TCR beta CDR3 regions. A first-round RT-PCR of the TCR CDR3 used the HTBI primer set. TCRdb independently ran MiXCR on the multiplex PCR reads; one entry per CDR3 protein. The repertoire holds around 800,000 distinct CDR3 sequences, with over 35% as singletons.

This receptor was identified in a man between 18 and 29 years old with Graves' hyperthyroidism. This sequence joins TRBV24-1 and TRBJ2-2, with D maybe TRBD1 (6 bases). Sequencing was carried out using blood. CDR3 loop: CALGAGDLNTGELFF. DNA for the CDR3: TGTGCCTTGGGGGCAGGGGATCTGAACACCGGGGAGCTGTTTTTT.